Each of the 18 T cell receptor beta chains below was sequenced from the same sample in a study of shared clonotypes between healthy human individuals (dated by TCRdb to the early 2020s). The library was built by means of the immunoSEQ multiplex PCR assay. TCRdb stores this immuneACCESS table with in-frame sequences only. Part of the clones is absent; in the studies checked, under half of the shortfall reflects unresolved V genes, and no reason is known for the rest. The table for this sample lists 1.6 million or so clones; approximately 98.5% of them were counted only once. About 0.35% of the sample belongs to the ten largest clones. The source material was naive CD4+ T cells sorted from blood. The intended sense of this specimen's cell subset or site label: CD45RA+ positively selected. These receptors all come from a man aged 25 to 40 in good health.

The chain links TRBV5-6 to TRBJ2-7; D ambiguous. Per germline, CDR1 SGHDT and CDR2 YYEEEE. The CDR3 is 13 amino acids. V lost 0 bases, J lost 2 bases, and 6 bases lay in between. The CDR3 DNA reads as TGTGCCAGCAGCTTGGGGTCCCCCTACGAGCAGTACTTC. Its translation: CASSLGSPYEQYF.

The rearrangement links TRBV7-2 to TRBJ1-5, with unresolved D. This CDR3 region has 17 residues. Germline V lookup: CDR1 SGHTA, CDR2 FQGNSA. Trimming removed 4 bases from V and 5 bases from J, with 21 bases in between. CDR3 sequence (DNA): TGTGCCAGCAGCTCGCCGGGCCGACCCTATGGGGATCAGCCCCAGCATTTT. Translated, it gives CASSSPGRPYGDQPQHF.

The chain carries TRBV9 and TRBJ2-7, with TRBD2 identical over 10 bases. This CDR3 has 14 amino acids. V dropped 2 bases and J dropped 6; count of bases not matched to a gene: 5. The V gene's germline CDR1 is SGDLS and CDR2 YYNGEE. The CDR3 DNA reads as TGTGCCAGCAGCGTGCTAGCGGGAGTGGGCGAGCAGTACTTC. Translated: CASSVLAGVGEQYF.

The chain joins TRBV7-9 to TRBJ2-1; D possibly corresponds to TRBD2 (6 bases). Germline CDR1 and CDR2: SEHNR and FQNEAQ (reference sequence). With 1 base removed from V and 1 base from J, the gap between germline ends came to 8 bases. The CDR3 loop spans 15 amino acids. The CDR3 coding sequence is TGTGCCAGCAGCTTAGTGGCGGGGTCCTACAATGAGCAGTTCTTC. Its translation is CASSLVAGSYNEQFF.

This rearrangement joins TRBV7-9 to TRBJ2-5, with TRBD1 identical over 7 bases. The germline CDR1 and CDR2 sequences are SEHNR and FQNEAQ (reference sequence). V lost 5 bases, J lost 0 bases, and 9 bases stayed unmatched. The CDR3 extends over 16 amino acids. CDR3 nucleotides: TGTGCCAGCAGCCCTGGGGACAGAAAGTACCAAGAGACCCAGTACTTC. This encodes CASSPGDRKYQETQYF. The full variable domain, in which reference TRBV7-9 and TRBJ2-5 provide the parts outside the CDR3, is DTGVSQNPRHKITKRGQNVTFRCDPISEHNRLYWYRQTLGQGPEFLTYFQNEAQLEKSRLLSDRFSAERPKGSFSTLEIQRTEQGDSAMYLCASSPGDRKYQETQYFGPGTRLLVL.

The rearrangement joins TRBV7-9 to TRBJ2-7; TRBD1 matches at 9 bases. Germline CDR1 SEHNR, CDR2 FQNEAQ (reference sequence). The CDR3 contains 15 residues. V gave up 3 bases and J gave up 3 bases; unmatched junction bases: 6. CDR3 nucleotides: TGTGCCAGCAGCTTCTCGGGACAGGGACGCTACGAGCAGTACTTC. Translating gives CASSFSGQGRYEQYF.

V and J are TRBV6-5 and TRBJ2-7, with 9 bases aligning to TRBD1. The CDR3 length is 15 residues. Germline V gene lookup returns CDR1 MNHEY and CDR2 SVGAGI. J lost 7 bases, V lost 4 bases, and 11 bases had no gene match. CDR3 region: CASSSFGQGTGEQYF. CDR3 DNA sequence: TGTGCCAGCAGTTCCTTCGGACAGGGGACAGGGGAGCAGTACTTC.

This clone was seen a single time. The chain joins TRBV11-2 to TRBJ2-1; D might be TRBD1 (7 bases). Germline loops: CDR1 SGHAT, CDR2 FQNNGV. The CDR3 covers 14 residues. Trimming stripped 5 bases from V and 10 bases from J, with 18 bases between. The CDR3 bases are TGTGCCAGCAGCCGTCCAGGGGGGACGGTCGAGCAGTTCTTC. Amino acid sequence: CASSRPGGTVEQFF. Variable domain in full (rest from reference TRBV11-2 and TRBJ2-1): EAGVAQSPRYKIIEKRQSVAFWCNPISGHATLYWYQQILGQGPKLLIQFQNNGVVDDSQLPKDRFSAERLKGVDSTLKIQPAKLEDSAVYLCASSRPGGTVEQFFGPGTRLTVL.

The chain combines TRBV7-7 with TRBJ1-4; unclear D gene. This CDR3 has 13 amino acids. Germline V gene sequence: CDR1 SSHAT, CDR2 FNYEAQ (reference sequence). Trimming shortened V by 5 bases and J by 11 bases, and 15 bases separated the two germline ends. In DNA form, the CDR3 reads TGTGCCAGCAGCCCCCTGGGATCCGGGAAACTGTTTTTT. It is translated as CASSPLGSGKLFF.

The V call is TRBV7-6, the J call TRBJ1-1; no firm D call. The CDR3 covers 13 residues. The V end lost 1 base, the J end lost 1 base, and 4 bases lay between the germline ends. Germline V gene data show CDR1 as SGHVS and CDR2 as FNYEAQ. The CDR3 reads CASSLDTNTEAFF. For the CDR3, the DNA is TGTGCCAGCAGCTTAGATACGAACACTGAAGCTTTCTTT.

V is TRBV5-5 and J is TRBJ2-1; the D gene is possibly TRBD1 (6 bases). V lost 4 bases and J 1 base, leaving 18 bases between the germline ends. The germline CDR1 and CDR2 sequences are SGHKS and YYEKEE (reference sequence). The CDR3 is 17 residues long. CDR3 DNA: TGTGCCAGCAGCGCGGAAACAGGGATCGCTTCCTACAATGAGCAGTTCTTC. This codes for CASSAETGIASYNEQFF.

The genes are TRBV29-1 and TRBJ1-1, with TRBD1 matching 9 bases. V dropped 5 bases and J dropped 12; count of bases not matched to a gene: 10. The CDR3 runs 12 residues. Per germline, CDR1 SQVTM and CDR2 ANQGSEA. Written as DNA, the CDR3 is TGCAGCGTTTCCACAGGGGGCGCGAGGCCTTTCTTT. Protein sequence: CSVSTGGARPFF.

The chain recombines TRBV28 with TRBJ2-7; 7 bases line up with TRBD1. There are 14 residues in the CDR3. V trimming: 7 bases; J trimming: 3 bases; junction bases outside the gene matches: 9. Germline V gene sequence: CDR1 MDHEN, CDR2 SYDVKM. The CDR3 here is CASIDWDSGYEQYF. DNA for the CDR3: TGTGCCAGCATTGATTGGGACAGTGGCTACGAGCAGTACTTC.

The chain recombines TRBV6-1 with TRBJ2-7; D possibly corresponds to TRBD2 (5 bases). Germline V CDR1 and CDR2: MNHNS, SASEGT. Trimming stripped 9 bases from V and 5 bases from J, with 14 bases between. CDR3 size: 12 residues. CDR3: CARKTRRDEQYF. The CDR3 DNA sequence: TGTGCCAGAAAAACGAGGCGGGACGAGCAGTACTTC.

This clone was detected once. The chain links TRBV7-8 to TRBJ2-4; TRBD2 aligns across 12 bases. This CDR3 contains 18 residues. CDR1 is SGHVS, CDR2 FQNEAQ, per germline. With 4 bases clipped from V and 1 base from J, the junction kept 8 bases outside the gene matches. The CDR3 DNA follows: TGTGCCAGCAGCTCCCGACTAGCGGGAGTTGATGCCAAAAACATTCAGTACTTC. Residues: CASSSRLAGVDAKNIQYF.

DNA of the CDR3: TGTGCCAGCAGCTTGGAGGCTACAAATACGCAGTATTTT. Its protein product is CASSLEATNTQYF. The chain is built from TRBV5-5 and TRBJ2-3; D call uncertain. The CDR3 loop spans 13 amino acids. Trimming pared 0 bases from V and 7 bases from J, leaving 9 bases between. The germline gives CDR1 SGHKS, CDR2 YYEKEE (reference sequence).

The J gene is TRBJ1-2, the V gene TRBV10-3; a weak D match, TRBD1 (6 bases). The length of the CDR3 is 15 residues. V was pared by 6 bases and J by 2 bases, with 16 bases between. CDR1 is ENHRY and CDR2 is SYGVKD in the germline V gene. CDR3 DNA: TGTGCCATCAGAGACCCCGGACAGCCCAACTATGGCTACACCTTC. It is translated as CAIRDPGQPNYGYTF.

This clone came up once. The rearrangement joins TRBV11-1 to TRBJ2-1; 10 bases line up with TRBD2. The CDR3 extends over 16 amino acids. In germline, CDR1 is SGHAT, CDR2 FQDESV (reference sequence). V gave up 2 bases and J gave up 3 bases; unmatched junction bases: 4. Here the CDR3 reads CASSLRPSGSYNEQFF. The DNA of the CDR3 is TGTGCCAGCAGCTTACGCCCTAGCGGGAGCTACAATGAGCAGTTCTTC. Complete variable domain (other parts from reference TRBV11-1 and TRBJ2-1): EAEVAQSPRYKITEKSQAVAFWCDPISGHATLYWYRQILGQGPELLVQFQDESVVDDSQLPKDRFSAERLKGVDSTLKIQPAELGDSAMYLCASSLRPSGSYNEQFFGPGTRLTVL.